Included here is one TCR beta chain sequence, with context. CDR1 SQVTM and CDR2 ANQGSEA come from the germline V gene. The CDR3 contains 14 residues. Trimming took 4 bases from V and 0 from J, leaving 13 bases between them. Generated by immunoSEQ multiplex PCR, the TCRdb table keeps only in-frame clones and is missing some. The sample holds approximately 49,000 clones, 70% to 90% seen once. The entry originates in a study of control samples from healthy donors and cancer patients. The TCR comes from a woman between 50 and 59 years old with lung cancer. The chain joins TRBV29-1 to TRBJ2-7; no clear D gene. The sample consisted of PBMCs. CDR3 region: CSVAGHIDSYEQYF. The DNA for the CDR3 is TGCAGCGTTGCGGGCCACATTGACTCCTACGAGCAGTACTTC.